This T cell receptor beta chain was observed in a study of lymphopenia after photon versus proton radiotherapy. General study results and limits: In patients who died, overall survival fell as post-nadir TCR diversity dropped more. Under photons, naive T cells and diversity fell while effector/memory populations rose. After the lymphocyte nadir, photon-treated repertoires showed oligoclonal expansion, especially of CD8+ Temra cells.

A remark on this clone: Its antigen is as yet unknown.

The assay was immunoSEQ multiplex PCR, and TCRdb's table has in-frame clones only and misses some. This sample yields fewer than 25,000 clones, of which roughly 82% are seen a single time; roughly a quarter belongs to the top ten. The source was peripheral blood, collected from a patient treated with photon-based radiotherapy. The source of this sequence is a man in his forties with gastric cancer.

The CDR3: CASSGAGVDEQYF. The CDR3 DNA reads TGTGCCAGCAGTGGGGCGGGAGTTGACGAGCAGTACTTC. The rearrangement joins TRBV2 to TRBJ2-7, with 7 bases fitting TRBD2. The junction had 5 bases not matched to a gene; V was cut back by 4 bases and J by 5 bases. This CDR3 is 13 amino acids long. The germline gives CDR1 SNHLY, CDR2 FYNNEI.